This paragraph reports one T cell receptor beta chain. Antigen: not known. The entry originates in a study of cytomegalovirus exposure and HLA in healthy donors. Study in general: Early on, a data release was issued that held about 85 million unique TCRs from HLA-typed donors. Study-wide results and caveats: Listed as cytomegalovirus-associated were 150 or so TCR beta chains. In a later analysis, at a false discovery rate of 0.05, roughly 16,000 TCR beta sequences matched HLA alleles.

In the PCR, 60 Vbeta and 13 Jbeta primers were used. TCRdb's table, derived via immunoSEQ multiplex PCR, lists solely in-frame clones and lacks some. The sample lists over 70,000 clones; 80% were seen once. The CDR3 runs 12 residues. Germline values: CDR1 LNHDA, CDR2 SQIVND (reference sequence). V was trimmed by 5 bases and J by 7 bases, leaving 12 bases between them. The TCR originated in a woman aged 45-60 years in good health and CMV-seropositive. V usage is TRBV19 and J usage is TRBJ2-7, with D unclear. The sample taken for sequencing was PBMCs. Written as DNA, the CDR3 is TGTGCCAGTAGTTTCCCCTACGAAGAGCAGTACTTC. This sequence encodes CASSFPYEEQYF.